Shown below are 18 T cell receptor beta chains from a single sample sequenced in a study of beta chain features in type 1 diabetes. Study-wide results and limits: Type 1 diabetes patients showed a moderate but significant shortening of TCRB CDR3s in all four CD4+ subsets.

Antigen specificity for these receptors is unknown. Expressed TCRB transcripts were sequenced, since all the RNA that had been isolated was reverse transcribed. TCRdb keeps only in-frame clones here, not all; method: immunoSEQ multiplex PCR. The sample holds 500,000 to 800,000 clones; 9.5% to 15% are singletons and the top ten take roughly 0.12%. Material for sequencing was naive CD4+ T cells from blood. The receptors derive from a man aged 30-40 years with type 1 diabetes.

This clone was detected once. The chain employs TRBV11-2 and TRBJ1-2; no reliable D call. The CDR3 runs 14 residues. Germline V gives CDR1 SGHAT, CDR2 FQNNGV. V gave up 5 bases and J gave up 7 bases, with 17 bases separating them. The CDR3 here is CASSPYTVPLGYTF. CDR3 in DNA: TGTGCCAGCAGCCCGTACACAGTACCTCTTGGCTACACCTTC.

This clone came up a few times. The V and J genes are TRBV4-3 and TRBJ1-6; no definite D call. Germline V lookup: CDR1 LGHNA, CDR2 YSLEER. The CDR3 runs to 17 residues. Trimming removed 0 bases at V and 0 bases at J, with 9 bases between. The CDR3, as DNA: TGCGCCAGCAGCCAAGATCGGTTGAGCTCCTATAATTCACCCCTCCACTTT. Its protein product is CASSQDRLSSYNSPLHF.

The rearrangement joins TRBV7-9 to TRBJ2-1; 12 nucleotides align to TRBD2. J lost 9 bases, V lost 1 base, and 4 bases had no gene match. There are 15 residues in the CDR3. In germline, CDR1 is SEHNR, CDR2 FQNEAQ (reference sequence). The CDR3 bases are TGTGCCAGCAGCTTAGGGACTAGCGGGATGGGTGAGCAGTTCTTC. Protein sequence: CASSLGTSGMGEQFF.

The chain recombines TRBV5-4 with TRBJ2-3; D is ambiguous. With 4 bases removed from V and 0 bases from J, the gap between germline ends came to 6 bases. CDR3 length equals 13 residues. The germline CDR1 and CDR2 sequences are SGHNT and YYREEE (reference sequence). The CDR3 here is CASSGTSTDTQYF. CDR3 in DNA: TGTGCCAGCAGCGGCACTAGCACAGATACGCAGTATTTT.

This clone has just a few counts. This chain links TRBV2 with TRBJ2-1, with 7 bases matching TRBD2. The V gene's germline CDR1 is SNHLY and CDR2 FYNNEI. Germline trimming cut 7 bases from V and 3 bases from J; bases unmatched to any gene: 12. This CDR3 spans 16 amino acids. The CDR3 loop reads CASNLRGAGNYNEQFF. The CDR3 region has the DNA TGTGCCAGCAATCTAAGGGGAGCGGGGAACTACAATGAGCAGTTCTTC.

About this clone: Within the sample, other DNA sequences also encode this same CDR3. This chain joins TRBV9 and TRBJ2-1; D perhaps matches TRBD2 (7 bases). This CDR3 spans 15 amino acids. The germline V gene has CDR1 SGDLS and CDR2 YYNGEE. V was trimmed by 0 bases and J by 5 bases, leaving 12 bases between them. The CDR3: CASSVVSGGHNEQFF. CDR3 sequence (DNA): TGTGCCAGCAGCGTAGTCTCGGGGGGCCACAATGAGCAGTTCTTC.

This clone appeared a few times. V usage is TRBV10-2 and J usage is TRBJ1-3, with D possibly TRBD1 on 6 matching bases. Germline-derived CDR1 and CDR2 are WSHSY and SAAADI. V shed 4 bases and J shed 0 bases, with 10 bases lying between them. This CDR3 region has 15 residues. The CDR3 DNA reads TGCGCCAGCAGTGTGGACAGTCCCTCTGGAAACACCATATATTTT. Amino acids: CASSVDSPSGNTIYF.

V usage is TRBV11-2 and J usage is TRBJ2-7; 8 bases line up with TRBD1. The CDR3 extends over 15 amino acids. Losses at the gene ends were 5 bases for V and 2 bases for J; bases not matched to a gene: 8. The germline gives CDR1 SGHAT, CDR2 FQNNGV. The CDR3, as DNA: TGTGCCAGCAGCCCGGGACAGGCATCGACCTACGAGCAGTACTTC. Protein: CASSPGQASTYEQYF. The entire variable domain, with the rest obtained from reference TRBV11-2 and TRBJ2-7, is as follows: EAGVAQSPRYKIIEKRQSVAFWCNPISGHATLYWYQQILGQGPKLLIQFQNNGVVDDSQLPKDRFSAERLKGVDSTLKIQPAKLEDSAVYLCASSPGQASTYEQYFGPGTRLTVT.

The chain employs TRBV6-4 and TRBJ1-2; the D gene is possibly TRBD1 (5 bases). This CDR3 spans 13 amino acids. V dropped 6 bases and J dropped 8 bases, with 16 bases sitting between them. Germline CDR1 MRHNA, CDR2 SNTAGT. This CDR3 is CASRAGTDSGYTF. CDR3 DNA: TGTGCCAGCAGGGCTGGGACCGACTCGGGCTACACCTTC.

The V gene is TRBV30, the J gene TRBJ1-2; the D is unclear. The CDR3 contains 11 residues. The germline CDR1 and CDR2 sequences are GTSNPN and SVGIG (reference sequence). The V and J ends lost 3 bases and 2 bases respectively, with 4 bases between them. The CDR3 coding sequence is TGTGCCTGGAGCACCAACTATGGCTACACCTTC. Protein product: CAWSTNYGYTF.

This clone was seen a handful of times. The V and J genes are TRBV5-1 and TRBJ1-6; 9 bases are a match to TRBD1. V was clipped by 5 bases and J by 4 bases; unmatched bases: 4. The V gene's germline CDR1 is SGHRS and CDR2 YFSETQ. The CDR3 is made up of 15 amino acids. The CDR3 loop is CASSRTGVYNSPLHF. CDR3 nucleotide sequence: TGCGCCAGCAGTAGGACAGGGGTATATAATTCACCCCTCCACTTT. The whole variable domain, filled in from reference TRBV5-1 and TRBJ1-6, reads KAGVTQTPRYLIKTRGQQVTLSCSPISGHRSVSWYQQTPGQGLQFLFEYFSETQRNKGNFPGRFSGRQFSNSRSEMNVSTLELGDSALYLCASSRTGVYNSPLHFGNGTRLTVT.

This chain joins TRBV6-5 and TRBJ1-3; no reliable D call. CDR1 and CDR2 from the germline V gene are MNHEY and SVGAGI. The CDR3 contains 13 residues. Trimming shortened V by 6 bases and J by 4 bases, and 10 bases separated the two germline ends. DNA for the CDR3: TGTGCCAGCAGCGGACTCTCGGGAAACACCATATATTTT. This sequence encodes CASSGLSGNTIYF.

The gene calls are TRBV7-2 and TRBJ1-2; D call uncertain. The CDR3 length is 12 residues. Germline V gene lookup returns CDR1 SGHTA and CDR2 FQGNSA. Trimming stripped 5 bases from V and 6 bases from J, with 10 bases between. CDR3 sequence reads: CASSPYGDGYTF. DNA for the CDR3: TGTGCCAGCAGCCCGTATGGGGATGGCTACACCTTC.

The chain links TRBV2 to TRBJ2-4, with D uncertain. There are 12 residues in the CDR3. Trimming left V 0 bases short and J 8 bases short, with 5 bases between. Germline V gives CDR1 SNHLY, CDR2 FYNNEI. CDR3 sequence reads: CASSEAQYIQYF. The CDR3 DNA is TGTGCCAGCAGTGAAGCGCAGTACATTCAGTACTTC.

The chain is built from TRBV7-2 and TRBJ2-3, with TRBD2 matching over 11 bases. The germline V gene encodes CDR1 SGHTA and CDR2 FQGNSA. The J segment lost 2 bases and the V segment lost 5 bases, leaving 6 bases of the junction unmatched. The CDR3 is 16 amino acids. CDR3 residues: CASSTTSGGYTDTQYF. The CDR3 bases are TGTGCCAGCAGCACTACTAGCGGGGGTTACACAGATACGCAGTATTTT.

The CDR3 spells CASRDRVTDTQYF. The CDR3 nucleotides read TGTGCCAGCCGGGACAGGGTCACAGATACGCAGTATTTT. The V call is TRBV27, the J call TRBJ2-3; 9 bases fit TRBD1. This CDR3 region has 13 residues. The trim removed 8 bases at V and 2 bases at J, leaving 2 bases unmatched. Per germline, CDR1 MNHEY and CDR2 SMNVEV (reference sequence).

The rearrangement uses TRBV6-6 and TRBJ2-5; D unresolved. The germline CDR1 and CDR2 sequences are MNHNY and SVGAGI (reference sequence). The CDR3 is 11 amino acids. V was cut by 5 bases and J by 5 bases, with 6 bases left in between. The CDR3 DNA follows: TGTGCCAGCAGTCGATCGGAGACCCAGTACTTC. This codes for CASSRSETQYF.

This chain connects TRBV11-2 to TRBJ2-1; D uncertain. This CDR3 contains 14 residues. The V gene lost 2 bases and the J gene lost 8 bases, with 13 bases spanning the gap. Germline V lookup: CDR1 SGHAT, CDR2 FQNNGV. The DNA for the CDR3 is TGTGCCAGCAGCTTAACCCCCCGCGGCGATGAGCAGTTCTTC. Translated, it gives CASSLTPRGDEQFF.